This passage covers 32 T cell receptor beta chains from one sample sequenced in a study of T cells after somatic rescue of genetic block. The protocol was immunoSEQ multiplex PCR, while the TCRdb copy is restricted to in-frame clones and leaves out a portion. Altogether around 57,000 clones are present, roughly 96% being singletons, with the ten largest covering roughly 0.077%. What was sequenced was peripheral blood mononuclear cells (PBMCs). All receptors come from a child less than two years old.

This clone was detected only once. V gene TRBV27 combines with J gene TRBJ1-1; D remains unclear. Trimming took off 2 bases at V and 1 base at J, with 5 bases between the two ends. Per the germline V gene, CDR1 is MNHEY and CDR2 is SMNVEV (reference sequence). The CDR3 totals 13 residues. The CDR3 loop is CASSLLRNTEAFF. The CDR3 DNA reads TGTGCCAGCAGTTTACTCAGGAACACTGAAGCTTTCTTT.

The V and J genes are TRBV6-6 and TRBJ2-7; the D call may be TRBD1 or TRBD2 (7 bases each). There are 15 residues in the CDR3. The germline V gene encodes CDR1 MNHNY and CDR2 SVGAGI (reference sequence). V was pared by 2 bases and J by 7 bases, with 18 bases between. CDR3 protein: CASSYISGGVGEQYF. The CDR3 coding sequence is TGTGCCAGCAGTTACATATCAGGGGGGGTAGGAGAGCAGTACTTC.

DNA for the CDR3: TGCGCCAGCAGCCAAGAACCGGGGGCTGGGGCCAACGTCCTGACTTTC. It codes for CASSQEPGAGANVLTF. The J gene is TRBJ2-6, the V gene TRBV4-3; TRBD2 might be the D (6 bases). Germline lookup yields CDR1 LGHNA and CDR2 YSLEER. With 0 bases removed from V and 2 bases from J, the gap between germline ends came to 8 bases. The CDR3 length is 16 residues.

As regards this clone: Different DNA sequences within this sample yield the same CDR3. The V gene is TRBV6-1, the J gene TRBJ2-1; 12 nucleotides agree with TRBD2. V lost 6 bases to trimming and J lost 1 base; unmatched junction nucleotides: 1. Per the germline V gene, CDR1 is MNHNS and CDR2 is SASEGT. This CDR3 comprises 15 residues. CDR3: CASRGLAGSYNEQFF. The CDR3, as DNA: TGTGCCAGCAGGGGACTAGCGGGTTCCTACAATGAGCAGTTCTTC.

The V call is TRBV7-5, the J call TRBJ1-5; the D segment call TRBD1 is taken from the table without a DNA check. TRBV7-5 is flagged as a pseudogene. The CDR3 spans 14 residues. The CDR3 loop is CVRSPDSHNQPQHF. The CDR3 bases are TGTGTCAGAAGTCCTGACAGCCATAATCAGCCCCAGCATTTT.

The chain recombines TRBV28 with TRBJ1-5, with 12 bases matching TRBD1. Germline CDR1 is MDHEN and CDR2 is SYDVKM. V gave up 5 bases and J gave up 7 bases; unmatched junction bases: 6. The CDR3 sequence is 15 residues long. Written as DNA, the CDR3 is TGTGCCAGCAGTCTCGGGGACAGGGGGCGACAGCCCCAGCATTTT. Translated, it gives CASSLGDRGRQPQHF.

This chain uses TRBV27 with TRBJ2-7; 8 nucleotides align to TRBD1. V lost 5 bases, J lost 1 base, and 4 bases stayed unmatched. CDR3 length: 14 residues. CDR1 MNHEY and CDR2 SMNVEV come from the germline V gene (reference sequence). CDR3 sequence reads: CASSPQGASYEQYF. The DNA of the CDR3 is TGTGCCAGCAGTCCCCAGGGGGCTTCCTACGAGCAGTACTTC.

The V and J genes are TRBV2 and TRBJ1-5; D remains ambiguous. CDR3 length: 13 residues. V was cut by 9 bases and J by 0 bases, with 9 bases left in between. Looked up from germline, CDR1 is SNHLY and CDR2 is FYNNEI. The CDR3 sequence is CASGRDSNQPQHF. As DNA, the CDR3 is TGTGCCAGTGGGAGGGATAGCAATCAGCCCCAGCATTTT.

This chain links TRBV10-3 with TRBJ2-3; D unclear. CDR1 and CDR2 (germline): ENHRY, SYGVKD. V lost 4 bases and J 2 bases, leaving 13 bases between the germline ends. The CDR3 is 15 amino acids. This CDR3 is CAISVGYQFTDTQYF. The CDR3 nucleotides read TGTGCCATCAGTGTCGGCTACCAATTCACAGATACGCAGTATTTT.

CDR3 amino acids: CASSLYRAPYEQYF. In nucleotides, the CDR3 is TGTGCCAGCAGTTTATACCGGGCCCCCTACGAGCAGTACTTC. The rearrangement links TRBV28 to TRBJ2-7, with D uncertain. In germline, CDR1 is MDHEN, CDR2 SYDVKM. V gave up 1 base and J gave up 2 bases, with 9 bases separating them. CDR3 length: 14 residues.

The chain's CDR3 is CASSVGWGEAFF. The CDR3 coding sequence is TGTGCCAGCAGCGTAGGTTGGGGGGAAGCTTTCTTT. The V gene is TRBV9, the J gene TRBJ1-1, with D possibly matching TRBD1 (5 bases). Per the germline V gene, CDR1 is SGDLS and CDR2 is YYNGEE. Trimming took 0 bases from V and 8 from J, leaving 8 bases between them. The CDR3 spans 12 residues.

This rearrangement joins TRBV19 to TRBJ1-5; 9 bases fit TRBD1. The V segment lost 1 base and the J segment 5 bases; nucleotides outside the gene matches: 3. CDR3 length: 15 residues. Germline-derived CDR1 and CDR2 are LNHDA and SQIVND (reference sequence). CDR3 nucleotide sequence: TGTGCCAGTAGTATAGGGGGGACAGGGTATCAGCCCCAGCATTTT. Translation gives CASSIGGTGYQPQHF.

This clone was detected once. V is TRBV7-2 and J is TRBJ1-1; D not resolved. The CDR3 has 13 amino acids. The V end lost 3 bases, the J end lost 3 bases, and 8 bases lay between the germline ends. Germline V gives CDR1 SGHTA, CDR2 FQGNSA. The CDR3 is CASSFLGYTEAFF. In DNA form, the CDR3 reads TGTGCCAGCAGCTTTTTAGGGTACACTGAAGCTTTCTTT.

This sequence joins TRBV6-5 and TRBJ2-1; 7 nucleotides line up with TRBD2. After removal of 4 bases from V and 1 base from J, the junction contained 7 bases not matched to a gene. Per the germline V gene, CDR1 is MNHEY and CDR2 is SVGAGI. The CDR3 loop spans 16 amino acids. The CDR3 reads CASSSQREQSYNEQFF. CDR3 DNA: TGTGCCAGCAGTTCCCAGCGGGAACAGTCCTACAATGAGCAGTTCTTC.

The chain is built from TRBV4-1 and TRBJ1-2; D gene ambiguous. This CDR3 comprises 11 residues. Germline CDR1 is MGHRA and CDR2 is YSYEKL. V lost 3 bases, J lost 8 bases, and 7 bases lay in between. As DNA, the CDR3 is TGCGCCAGCAGCCAGGGATTCGGCTACACCTTC. This sequence encodes CASSQGFGYTF.

The V gene is TRBV5-6, the J gene TRBJ2-7; the match to TRBD2 covers 8 bases. The germline CDR1 and CDR2 sequences are SGHDT and YYEEEE. V gave up 4 bases and J gave up 6 bases; unmatched junction bases: 3. The CDR3 contains 12 residues. CDR3 loop: CASSRGGSEQYF. CDR3 DNA: TGTGCCAGCAGCCGGGGGGGCTCCGAGCAGTACTTC.

This clone was recorded only once. The chain is built from TRBV28 and TRBJ1-5; maybe TRBD1 (5 bases). CDR1 is MDHEN and CDR2 is SYDVKM in the germline V gene. The CDR3 covers 15 residues. Trimming took 1 base from V and 6 from J, leaving 13 bases between them. CDR3 in DNA: TGTGCCAGCAGTTTATTCACAGGTGGGGGTCAGCCCCAGCATTTT. Translated: CASSLFTGGGQPQHF.

The CDR3 region is CASSSLDREKYF. DNA for the CDR3: TGTGCCAGCAGCTCCCTAGACAGGGAAAAGTACTTC. The chain recombines TRBV27 with TRBJ2-7, with 7 bases matching TRBD1. Germline lookup yields CDR1 MNHEY and CDR2 SMNVEV (reference sequence). The CDR3 extends over 12 amino acids. Trimming removed 6 bases from V and 11 bases from J; junction bases left unmatched: 10.

This chain links TRBV11-2 with TRBJ2-7; D is perhaps TRBD1 (6 bases). This CDR3 has 15 residues. Germline CDR1 SGHAT, CDR2 FQNNGV. Between the trimmed V and J ends, which lost 4 bases and 0 bases, there was a span of 13 bases. The CDR3 region has the DNA TGTGCCAGCAGCTCACACGGACAGTACTCCTACGAGCAGTACTTC. It translates to CASSSHGQYSYEQYF. Supplemented by reference TRBV11-2 and TRBJ2-7, the full variable domain reads EAGVAQSPRYKIIEKRQSVAFWCNPISGHATLYWYQQILGQGPKLLIQFQNNGVVDDSQLPKDRFSAERLKGVDSTLKIQPAKLEDSAVYLCASSSHGQYSYEQYFGPGTRLTVT.

This clone was picked up a small number of times. The chain links TRBV29-1 to TRBJ2-3; D gene uncertain. The V gene lost 4 bases and the J gene lost 6 bases, with 2 bases spanning the gap. This CDR3 has 9 amino acids. CDR1 is SQVTM, CDR2 ANQGSEA, per germline. CDR3 DNA: TGCAGCGTTGGGGATACGCAGTATTTT. As protein: CSVGDTQYF.

This chain links TRBV5-1 with TRBJ2-7, with 12 bases lining up with TRBD2. Germline-derived CDR1 and CDR2 are SGHRS and YFSETQ. The CDR3 is 14 amino acids. Trimming removed 0 bases from V and 6 bases from J; junction bases left unmatched: 1. The CDR3 DNA is TGCGCCAGCAGCTTGGGACTAGCGGGAGCCGAGCAGTACTTC. Its translation: CASSLGLAGAEQYF.

The chain carries TRBV5-6 and TRBJ2-7, with D maybe TRBD2 (6 bases). Germline V gene lookup returns CDR1 SGHDT and CDR2 YYEEEE. This CDR3 has 16 amino acids. Trimming took off 4 bases at V and 9 bases at J, with 26 bases between the two ends. CDR3 residues: CASSVGLRDWDIGQYF. CDR3 DNA sequence: TGTGCCAGCAGCGTAGGACTCCGGGACTGGGATATTGGGCAGTACTTC.

The chain couples TRBV6-5 to TRBJ1-3, with TRBD1 matching 7 bases. This CDR3 spans 14 amino acids. V lost 2 bases and J lost 5; bases outside the gene matches: 3. CDR1 is MNHEY and CDR2 is SVGAGI in the germline V gene. The CDR3 here is CASSYDRVRNTIYF. In nucleotides, the CDR3 is TGTGCCAGCAGTTACGACAGGGTCAGAAACACCATATATTTT.

The rearrangement uses TRBV6-1 and TRBJ2-1; D may be TRBD1 (5 bases). From germline, CDR1 is MNHNS and CDR2 SASEGT. Trimming took 4 bases from V and 5 from J, leaving 12 bases between them. The CDR3 loop spans 14 amino acids. CDR3 DNA: TGTGCCAGCAGTGTCCAGGGCGTAGACAATGAGCAGTTCTTC. Translating gives CASSVQGVDNEQFF.

This clone has only one observation. The CDR3 DNA is TGTGCCAGCGTGATGGGGTCAGAGCAGTACTTC. Its translation: CASVMGSEQYF. This chain uses TRBV27 with TRBJ2-7; D is uncertain. Germline lookup yields CDR1 MNHEY and CDR2 SMNVEV (reference sequence). V lost 8 bases and J lost 7, with 12 bases in between. The CDR3 loop spans 11 amino acids.

This sequence joins TRBV5-1 and TRBJ1-2, with 12 bases lining up with TRBD1. Germline loops: CDR1 SGHRS, CDR2 YFSETQ. This CDR3 has 18 residues. After removal of 2 bases from V and 3 bases from J, the junction contained 11 bases not matched to a gene. CDR3: CASSFNPGQGASDYGYTF. The CDR3 DNA follows: TGCGCCAGCAGCTTCAACCCGGGACAGGGGGCGTCTGACTATGGCTACACCTTC.

This clone was seen a single time. The chain couples TRBV9 to TRBJ2-1; no clear D. CDR1 is SGDLS and CDR2 is YYNGEE in the germline V gene. V shed 0 bases and J shed 0 bases, with 10 bases lying between them. The CDR3 totals 16 residues. CDR3 protein: CASSVVSESSYNEQFF. CDR3 coding DNA: TGTGCCAGCAGCGTAGTTAGTGAGAGCTCCTACAATGAGCAGTTCTTC. Based on the CDR3 plus reference TRBV9 and TRBJ2-1, the full variable domain is DSGVTQTPKHLITATGQRVTLRCSPRSGDLSVYWYQQSLDQGLQFLIQYYNGEERAKGNILERFSAQQFPDLHSELNLSSLELGDSALYFCASSVVSESSYNEQFFGPGTRLTVL.

The CDR3 sequence: CASSLGADRADQPQHF. In DNA form, the CDR3 reads TGTGCCAGCAGCTTAGGAGCGGACAGGGCTGATCAGCCCCAGCATTTT. The chain combines TRBV7-6 with TRBJ1-5, with 8 bases fitting TRBD1. This CDR3 comprises 16 residues. Germline-derived CDR1 and CDR2 are SGHVS and FNYEAQ. With 1 base clipped from V and 5 bases from J, the junction kept 7 bases outside the gene matches.

This chain uses TRBV7-9 with TRBJ1-4; tentative D call: TRBD1 (6 bases). CDR3 length: 13 residues. Trimming shortened V by 2 bases and J by 8 bases, and 9 bases separated the two germline ends. Germline lookup yields CDR1 SEHNR and CDR2 FQNEAQ (reference sequence). CDR3 DNA sequence: TGTGCCAGCAGCTTATCGGGGGGCGAAAAACTGTTTTTT. Translation gives CASSLSGGEKLFF.

This clone showed up just once. In the same sample, other DNA sequences code for this CDR3. V is TRBV5-1 and J is TRBJ2-5; no clear D gene. Trimming left V 0 bases short and J 4 bases short, with 7 bases between. The CDR3 consists of 13 residues. Germline V gene sequence: CDR1 SGHRS, CDR2 YFSETQ. The CDR3 DNA is TGCGCCAGCAGCTTGGCGGTTCGAGAGACCCAGTACTTC. This translates into CASSLAVRETQYF.

This chain links TRBV7-9 with TRBJ2-1, with 10 nucleotides matching TRBD2. Trimming at V came to 4 bases and at J to 6 bases, leaving 12 bases not matched to a gene. CDR1 SEHNR and CDR2 FQNEAQ come from the germline V gene (reference sequence). The CDR3 length is 17 residues. CDR3 in amino acids: CASSSLLEREGFNEQFF. CDR3 in DNA: TGTGCCAGCAGCTCCCTATTAGAGCGGGAGGGCTTCAATGAGCAGTTCTTC.

Here the CDR3 DNA reads TGTGCCAGCTCCAAACAGGGGGGCACTGAAGCTTTCTTT. As protein: CASSKQGGTEAFF. V gene TRBV25-1 combines with J gene TRBJ1-1, with TRBD1 matching 8 bases. V shed 8 bases and J 4 bases; nucleotides not matched to a gene: 6. The CDR3 is 13 residues long. The germline V gene has CDR1 MGHDK and CDR2 SYGVNS.